A single sample is the source of the 16 T cell receptor beta chains below, sequenced in a study of T cells in Graves' hyperthyroidism and ophthalmopathy. RNA transcripts gave rise to amplified TCR beta CDR3 regions. In the first-round RT-PCR of the TCR CDR3, the HTBI primer set was used. TCRdb used MiXCR to reprocess the multiplex PCR reads, holding one entry per CDR3 protein. The sample holds about 380,000 distinct CDR3 sequences; less than 20% are singletons and the top ten take over 35%. Specimen: blood. The receptors stem from a man younger than 35 with Graves' ophthalmopathy.

This clonotype was seen at least ten times. This chain links TRBV18 with TRBJ2-7; D remains ambiguous. Trimming cost V 3 bases and J 0 bases, with 9 bases left between them. The CDR3 sequence is 14 residues long. CDR1 KGHSH and CDR2 LQKENI come from the germline V gene. For the CDR3, the DNA is TGTGCCAGCTCACCCTTGGGTGACTCCTACGAGCAGTACTTC. Amino acid sequence: CASSPLGDSYEQYF.

The chain couples TRBV5-8 to TRBJ2-7; 7 bases are shared with TRBD1. Germline V gene data show CDR1 as SGHTS and CDR2 as YDEGEE. V gave up 4 bases and J gave up 1 base; unmatched junction bases: 8. This CDR3 has 15 amino acids. The CDR3 region has the DNA TGTGCCAGCAGCCCCTTGACAGGGTGGTCCTACGAGCAGTACTTC. As protein: CASSPLTGWSYEQYF. The full variable domain, its missing parts supplied by reference TRBV5-8 and TRBJ2-7, is EAGVTQSPTHLIKTRGQQATLRCSPISGHTSVYWYQQALGLGLQFLLWYDEGEERNRGNFPPRFSGRQFPNYSSELNVNALELEDSALYLCASSPLTGWSYEQYFGPGTRLTVT.

This clonotype was seen at least ten times. The chain joins TRBV6-1 to TRBJ1-2; 7 nucleotides agree with TRBD1. CDR3 length: 17 residues. V lost 5 bases, J lost 1 base, and 13 bases stayed unmatched. Germline V gene sequence: CDR1 MNHNS, CDR2 SASEGT. CDR3: CASSPIVGDSLNYGYTF. CDR3 bases: TGTGCCAGCAGTCCCATTGTCGGGGACAGCCTTAACTATGGCTACACCTTC.

This clonotype was seen a few times. The chain carries TRBV6-1 and TRBJ1-3; tentatively, D is TRBD1 (5 bases). Germline loops: CDR1 MNHNS, CDR2 SASEGT. There are 15 residues in the CDR3. Between the trimmed V and J ends, which lost 6 bases and 0 bases, there was a span of 12 bases. The CDR3 nucleotides are TGTGCCAGCAGCTCCAGTGGGGGCTCTGGAAACACCATATATTTT. Amino acid sequence: CASSSSGGSGNTIYF.

In its sample, this clonotype was seen many times. The J gene is TRBJ1-1, the V gene TRBV20-1; 9 bases agree with TRBD1. Germline V CDR1 and CDR2: DFQATT, SNEGSKA (reference sequence). The length of the CDR3 is 15 residues. Trimming cost V 5 bases and J 1 base; bases outside gene matches: 8. The CDR3 loop reads CSAFAPGQGNTEAFF. The DNA for the CDR3 is TGCAGTGCTTTTGCCCCGGGACAGGGGAACACTGAAGCTTTCTTT.

This clonotype was counted many times. The chain joins TRBV3-1 to TRBJ2-1; 13 bases are a match to TRBD2. Unmatched junction bases numbered 7, after V lost 4 bases and J lost 7 bases. The CDR3 extends over 16 amino acids. In germline, CDR1 is LGHDT, CDR2 YNNKEL (reference sequence). The DNA of the CDR3 is TGTGCCAGCAGCCCTCCAGGACTAGCGGGGGCAAATGAGCAGTTCTTC. It codes for CASSPPGLAGANEQFF.

The chain employs TRBV29-1 and TRBJ1-1; no clear D. V lost 4 bases, J lost 5 bases, and 14 bases lay in between. The CDR3 is made up of 13 amino acids. Germline V CDR1 and CDR2: SQVTM, ANQGSEA. The CDR3 coding sequence is TGCAGCGTTGTGCGGACCTTTGGGACTGAAGCTTTCTTT. Encoded protein: CSVVRTFGTEAFF.

The chain combines TRBV6-1 with TRBJ1-1; tentatively, D is TRBD1 (5 bases). V lost 5 bases and J lost 6, with 10 bases in between. This CDR3 is built from 12 residues. CDR1 is MNHNS, CDR2 SASEGT, per germline. CDR3 amino acids: CASSRQTAEAFF. CDR3 nucleotides: TGTGCCAGCAGTCGACAGACCGCTGAAGCTTTCTTT.

This clonotype was recorded at least ten times. This chain links TRBV9 with TRBJ1-1; maybe TRBD1 (5 bases). The V end lost 3 bases, the J end lost 1 base, and 13 bases lay between the germline ends. Germline lookup yields CDR1 SGDLS and CDR2 YYNGEE. The length of the CDR3 is 15 residues. The CDR3 DNA is TGTGCCAGCAGCGCGGGGGATGTGGGGAACACTGAAGCTTTCTTT. Protein sequence: CASSAGDVGNTEAFF.

The rearrangement joins TRBV7-8 to TRBJ1-6, with 8 bases fitting TRBD1. Unmatched junction bases numbered 7, after V lost 5 bases and J lost 7 bases. Per germline, CDR1 SGHVS and CDR2 FQNEAQ. This CDR3 contains 15 residues. Written as DNA, the CDR3 is TGTGCCAGCAGCGAGGACAGGGCGGGCAATTCACCCCTCCACTTT. Encoded protein: CASSEDRAGNSPLHF.

This clonotype was seen repeatedly, ten times or more. The chain is built from TRBV2 and TRBJ1-6; D not certain. V shed 8 bases and J shed 9 bases, with 11 bases lying between them. Germline-derived CDR1 and CDR2 are SNHLY and FYNNEI. The CDR3 is made up of 12 amino acids. For the CDR3, the DNA is TGTGCCAGCGCAGAGGGCCTTTCACCCCTCCACTTT. Amino acid sequence: CASAEGLSPLHF.

This clonotype was counted many times. The CDR3 region has the DNA TGTGCCAGCAGAGACGGACAGGGCGCCTACAATGAGCAGTTCTTC. Translating it yields CASRDGQGAYNEQFF. The chain recombines TRBV2 with TRBJ2-1, with TRBD1 matching 8 bases. Germline CDR1 reads SNHLY; CDR2 reads FYNNEI. The CDR3 runs 15 residues. The V segment lost 6 bases and the J segment 2 bases; nucleotides outside the gene matches: 6.

This clonotype was counted at least ten times. V usage is TRBV7-6 and J usage is TRBJ2-7, with 7 bases aligning to TRBD1. CDR3 length: 12 amino acids. Germline V lookup: CDR1 SGHVS, CDR2 FNYEAQ. The J segment lost 5 bases and the V segment lost 5 bases, leaving 3 bases of the junction unmatched. The CDR3 is CASSKTGNEQYF. For the CDR3, the DNA is TGTGCCAGCAGCAAGACAGGGAACGAGCAGTACTTC.

This clonotype was observed many times. This chain connects TRBV6-5 to TRBJ1-5; the match to TRBD1 covers 10 bases. CDR1 MNHEY and CDR2 SVGAGI come from the germline V gene. The CDR3 covers 15 residues. Losses at the gene ends were 6 bases for V and 5 bases for J; bases not matched to a gene: 7. The CDR3: CASRRDRGSDQPQHF. The CDR3 DNA reads TGTGCCAGCAGAAGGGACAGGGGTTCTGATCAGCCCCAGCATTTT.

The V and J genes are TRBV5-1 and TRBJ2-5; D is unresolved. Germline loops: CDR1 SGHRS, CDR2 YFSETQ. Trimming removed 4 bases at V and 2 bases at J, with 12 bases between. The CDR3 has 14 amino acids. CDR3 sequence (DNA): TGCGCCAGCAGCCTGAAAGCCACTCAAGAGACCCAGTACTTC. This sequence encodes CASSLKATQETQYF.

In this sample, this clonotype turned up many times. The chain joins TRBV2 to TRBJ2-7; 7 bases agree with TRBD2. CDR3 length equals 13 residues. The germline CDR1 and CDR2 sequences are SNHLY and FYNNEI. V shed 8 bases and J 3 bases; nucleotides not matched to a gene: 7. The CDR3 protein is CASGRGDDYEQYF. CDR3 nucleotides: TGTGCCAGCGGGAGGGGAGATGACTACGAGCAGTACTTC.